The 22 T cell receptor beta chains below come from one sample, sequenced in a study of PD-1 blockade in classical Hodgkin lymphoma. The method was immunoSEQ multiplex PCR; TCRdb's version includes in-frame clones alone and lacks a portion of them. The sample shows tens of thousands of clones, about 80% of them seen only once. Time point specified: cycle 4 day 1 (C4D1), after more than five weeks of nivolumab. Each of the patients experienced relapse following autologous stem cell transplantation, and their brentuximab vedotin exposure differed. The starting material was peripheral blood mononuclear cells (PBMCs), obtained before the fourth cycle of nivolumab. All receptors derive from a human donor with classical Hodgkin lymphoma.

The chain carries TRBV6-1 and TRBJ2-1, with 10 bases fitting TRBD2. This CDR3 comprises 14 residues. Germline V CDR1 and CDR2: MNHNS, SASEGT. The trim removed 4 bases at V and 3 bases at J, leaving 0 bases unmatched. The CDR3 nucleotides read TGTGCCAGCAGTGGACTAGCGGGCTACAATGAGCAGTTCTTC. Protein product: CASSGLAGYNEQFF.

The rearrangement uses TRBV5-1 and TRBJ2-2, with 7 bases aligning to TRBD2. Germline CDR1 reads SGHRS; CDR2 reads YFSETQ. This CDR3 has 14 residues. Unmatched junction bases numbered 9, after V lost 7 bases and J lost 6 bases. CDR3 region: CASAPATSSGELFF. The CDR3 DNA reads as TGCGCCAGCGCCCCCGCGACTAGCTCCGGGGAGCTGTTTTTT.

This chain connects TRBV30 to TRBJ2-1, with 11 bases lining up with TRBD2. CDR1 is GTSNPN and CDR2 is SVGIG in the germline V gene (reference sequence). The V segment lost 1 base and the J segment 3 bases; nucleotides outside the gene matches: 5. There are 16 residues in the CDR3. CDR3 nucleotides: TGTGCCTGGAGTGGCCGACTAGCGGGACACTACAATGAGCAGTTCTTC. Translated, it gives CAWSGRLAGHYNEQFF.

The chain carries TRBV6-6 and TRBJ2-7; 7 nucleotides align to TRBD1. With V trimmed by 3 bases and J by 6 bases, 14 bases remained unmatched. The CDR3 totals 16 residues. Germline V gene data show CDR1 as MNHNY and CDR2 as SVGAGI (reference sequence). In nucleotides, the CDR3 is TGTGCCAGCAGTTATGTCCTCTACGGGACAGACAGCGAGCAGTACTTC. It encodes CASSYVLYGTDSEQYF.

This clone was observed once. As DNA, the CDR3 is TGTGCCAGCACAACGCCTAGCTCTAACTATGGCTACACCTTC. It translates to CASTTPSSNYGYTF. The chain carries TRBV6-5 and TRBJ1-2; D not resolved. The germline gives CDR1 MNHEY, CDR2 SVGAGI. V dropped 7 bases and J dropped 0 bases, with 12 bases sitting between them. This CDR3 region has 14 residues.

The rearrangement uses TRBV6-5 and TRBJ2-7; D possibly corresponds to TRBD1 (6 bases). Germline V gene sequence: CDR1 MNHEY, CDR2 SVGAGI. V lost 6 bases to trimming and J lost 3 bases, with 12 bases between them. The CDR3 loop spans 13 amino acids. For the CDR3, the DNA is TGTGCCAGCAGAACCGGGACAATCTACGAGCAGTACTTC. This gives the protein CASRTGTIYEQYF.

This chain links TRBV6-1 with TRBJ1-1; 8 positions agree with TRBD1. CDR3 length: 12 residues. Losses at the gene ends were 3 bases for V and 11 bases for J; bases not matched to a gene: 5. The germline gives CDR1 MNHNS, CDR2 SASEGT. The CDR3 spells CASSEMDRDAFF. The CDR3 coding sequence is TGTGCCAGCAGTGAGATGGACAGGGACGCTTTCTTT.

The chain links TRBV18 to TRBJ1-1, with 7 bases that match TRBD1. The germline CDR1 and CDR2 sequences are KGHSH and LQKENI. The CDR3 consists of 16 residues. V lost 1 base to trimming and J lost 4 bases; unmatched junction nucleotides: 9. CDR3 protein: CASSPQQTGLGTEAFF. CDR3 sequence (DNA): TGTGCCAGCTCACCACAACAGACAGGGTTGGGCACTGAAGCTTTCTTT. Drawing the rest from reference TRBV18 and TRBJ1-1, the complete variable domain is NAGVMQNPRHLVRRRGQEARLRCSPMKGHSHVYWYRQLPEEGLKFMVYLQKENIIDESGMPKERFSAEFPKEGPSILRIQQVVRGDSAAYFCASSPQQTGLGTEAFFGQGTRLTVV.

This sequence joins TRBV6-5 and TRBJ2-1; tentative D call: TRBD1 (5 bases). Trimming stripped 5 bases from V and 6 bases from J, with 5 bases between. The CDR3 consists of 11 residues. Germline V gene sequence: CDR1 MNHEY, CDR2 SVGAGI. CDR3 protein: CASSRGNEQFF. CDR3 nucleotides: TGTGCCAGCAGTAGGGGCAATGAGCAGTTCTTC.

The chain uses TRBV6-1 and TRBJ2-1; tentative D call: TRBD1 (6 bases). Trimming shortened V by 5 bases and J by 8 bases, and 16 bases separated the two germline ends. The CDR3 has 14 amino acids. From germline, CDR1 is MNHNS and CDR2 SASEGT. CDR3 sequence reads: CASSPRGRGDEQFF. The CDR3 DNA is TGTGCCAGCAGTCCCCGCGGCAGGGGCGATGAGCAGTTCTTC.

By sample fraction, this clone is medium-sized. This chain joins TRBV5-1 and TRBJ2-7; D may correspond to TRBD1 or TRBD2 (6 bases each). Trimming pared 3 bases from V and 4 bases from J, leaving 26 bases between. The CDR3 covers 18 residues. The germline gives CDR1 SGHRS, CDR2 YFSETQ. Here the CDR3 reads CASSYSGSGQGNFYEQYF. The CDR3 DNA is TGCGCCAGCAGCTATTCGGGGAGCGGGCAGGGGAATTTTTACGAGCAGTACTTC.

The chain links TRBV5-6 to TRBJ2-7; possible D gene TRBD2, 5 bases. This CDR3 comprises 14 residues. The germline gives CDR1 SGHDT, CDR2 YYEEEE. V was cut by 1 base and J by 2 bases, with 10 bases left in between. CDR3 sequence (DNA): TGTGCCAGCAGCTTGAACGGGGTCCCCTACGAGCAGTACTTC. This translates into CASSLNGVPYEQYF.

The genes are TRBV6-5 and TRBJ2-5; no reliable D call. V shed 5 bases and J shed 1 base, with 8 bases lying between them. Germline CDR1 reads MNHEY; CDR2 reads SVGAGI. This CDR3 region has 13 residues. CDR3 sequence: CASSQLGQETQYF. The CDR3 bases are TGTGCCAGCAGTCAGCTGGGCCAAGAGACCCAGTACTTC.

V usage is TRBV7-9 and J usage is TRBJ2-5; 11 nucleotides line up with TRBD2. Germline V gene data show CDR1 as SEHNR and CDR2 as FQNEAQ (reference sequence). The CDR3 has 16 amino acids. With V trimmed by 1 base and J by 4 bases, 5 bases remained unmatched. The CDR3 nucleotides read TGTGCCAGCAGCTTAGTACTAGCGGGAGTTCGAGAGACCCAGTACTTC. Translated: CASSLVLAGVRETQYF.

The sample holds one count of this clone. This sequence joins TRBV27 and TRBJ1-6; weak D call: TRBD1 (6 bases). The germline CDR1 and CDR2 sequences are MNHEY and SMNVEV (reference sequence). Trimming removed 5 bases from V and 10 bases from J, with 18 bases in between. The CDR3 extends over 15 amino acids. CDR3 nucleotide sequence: TGTGCCAGCAGTAGGTTTAGGGGGGAAGGGTCACCCCTCCACTTT. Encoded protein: CASSRFRGEGSPLHF.

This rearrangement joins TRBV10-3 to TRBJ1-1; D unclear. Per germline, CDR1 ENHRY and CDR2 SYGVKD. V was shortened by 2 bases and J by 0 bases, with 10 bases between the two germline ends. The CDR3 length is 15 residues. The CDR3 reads CAISEDNLMNTEAFF. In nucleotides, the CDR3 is TGTGCCATCAGTGAGGACAACTTAATGAACACTGAAGCTTTCTTT.

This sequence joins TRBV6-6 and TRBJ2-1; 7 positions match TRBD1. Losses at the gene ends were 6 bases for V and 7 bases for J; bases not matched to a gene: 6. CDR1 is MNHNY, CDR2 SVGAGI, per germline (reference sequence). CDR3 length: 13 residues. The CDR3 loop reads CASRDGTVNEQFF. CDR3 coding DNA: TGTGCCAGCAGGGACGGGACAGTAAATGAGCAGTTCTTC.

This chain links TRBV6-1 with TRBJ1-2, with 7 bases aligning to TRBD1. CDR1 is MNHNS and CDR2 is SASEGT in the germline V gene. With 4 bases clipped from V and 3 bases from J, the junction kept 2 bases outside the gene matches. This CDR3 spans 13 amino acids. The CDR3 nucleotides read TGTGCCAGCAGTGCGGGACAGTACTATGGCTACACCTTC. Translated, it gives CASSAGQYYGYTF.

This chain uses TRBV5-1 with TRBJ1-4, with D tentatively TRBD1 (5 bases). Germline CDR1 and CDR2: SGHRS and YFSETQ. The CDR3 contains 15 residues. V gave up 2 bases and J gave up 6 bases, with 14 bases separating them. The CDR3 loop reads CASSFRPGKDEKLFF. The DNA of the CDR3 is TGCGCCAGCAGCTTTAGGCCAGGGAAAGATGAAAAACTGTTTTTT.

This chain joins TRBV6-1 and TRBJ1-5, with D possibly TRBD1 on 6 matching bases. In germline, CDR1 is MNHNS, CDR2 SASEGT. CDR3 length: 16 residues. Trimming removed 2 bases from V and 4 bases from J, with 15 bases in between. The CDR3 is CASSENTGSWNQPQHF. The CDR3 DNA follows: TGTGCCAGCAGTGAAAACACAGGGAGTTGGAATCAGCCCCAGCATTTT.

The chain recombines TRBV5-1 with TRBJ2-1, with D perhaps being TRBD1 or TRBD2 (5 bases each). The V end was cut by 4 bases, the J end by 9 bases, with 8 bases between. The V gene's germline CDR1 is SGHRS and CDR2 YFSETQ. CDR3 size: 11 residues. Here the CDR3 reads CASSDSGEQFF. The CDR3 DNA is TGCGCCAGCAGCGACAGCGGTGAGCAGTTCTTC.

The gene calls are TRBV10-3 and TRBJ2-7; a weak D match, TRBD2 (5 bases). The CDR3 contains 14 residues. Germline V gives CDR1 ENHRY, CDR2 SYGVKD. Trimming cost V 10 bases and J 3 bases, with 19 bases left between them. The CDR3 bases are TGTGCCACCCAACCTCAAGCGGAGATCTACGAGCAGTACTTC. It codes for CATQPQAEIYEQYF.